Below, one T cell receptor (beta chain) is given with its context. The antigen remains undetermined. Treatment reported: approximately 18 received Ad26.COV2.S at low or high dose, single or two shots; roughly five received placebo; per-sample allocation not given. Sampling took place 63 days after the first vaccine or placebo injection. Ad26 vector vaccine expressed Wuhan-strain SARS-CoV-2 spike. This specimen comes from a study of Ad26.COV2.S vaccination and SARS-CoV-2 variants. Whole-study context: Intramuscularly, Ad26.COV2.S was given either once or twice, 56 days apart. Points from the study as a whole: Reportedly, after vaccination the spike-specific CD8+ and CD4+ T cell responses displayed substantial breadth. Compared with placebo recipients, vaccine recipients had higher spike-specific TCR breadth.

After removal of 4 bases from V and 2 bases from J, the junction contained 7 bases not matched to a gene. From germline, CDR1 is SGHNT and CDR2 YYREEE (reference sequence). This CDR3 is 15 amino acids long. Generated by immunoSEQ multiplex PCR, the TCRdb table keeps only in-frame clones and is missing some. The sample yields some 410,000 clones, 92% seen once. This rearrangement joins TRBV5-4 to TRBJ2-7, with 9 bases fitting TRBD1. This clonotype was sampled from a person between 18 and 59 years old who received the Ad26.COV2.S COVID-19 vaccine or a placebo. The source material was peripheral blood, sampled in a trial of Ad26.COV2.S vaccine versus placebo. Here the CDR3 DNA reads TGTGCCAGCAGCACCACAGGGGGCGCCCCCTACGAGCAGTACTTC. Translated: CASSTTGGAPYEQYF.